Listed below are T cell receptor beta chains from one sample, sequenced in a study of spatial heterogeneity in lung cancer. A single record per CDR3 protein comes from TCRdb applying MiXCR to the 5' RACE reads. The repertoire holds over 50,000 distinct CDR3 sequences, 7.5% to 8.5% seen once, with more than 13% in the top ten. Sequencing used PBMCs, obtained at surgery. These TCRs come from a female donor with early-stage non-small cell lung cancer. CDR3s include the opening cysteine and the closing phenylalanine or tryptophan. The order of the fields is J gene, clone size, D gene, V gene, CDR3 length, CDR3 DNA, CDR3 protein. D genes are given only for firm matches. Size tells how often a clone was seen (once, few, many) or the class of an expanded clone, and some rows leave it out.

TRBJ1-5,many,-,TRBV27,14,TGTGCCAGCAGTCCTCTGAGGGGCAATCAGCCCCAGCATTTT,CASSPLRGNQPQHF
TRBJ1-1,-,-,TRBV29-1,13,TGCAGCGTTGAGGGCGGGAGCAACACTGAAGCTTTCTTT,CSVEGGSNTEAFF
TRBJ1-1,many,-,TRBV16,13,TGTGCCAGCAGCCAATTGGAGAACACTGAAGCTTTCTTT,CASSQLENTEAFF
TRBJ1-1,few,-,TRBV6-5,13,TGTGCCAGCACCTACGGCACAGACACTGAAGCTTTCTTT,CASTYGTDTEAFF
TRBJ2-7,-,-,TRBV5-1,14,TGCGCCAGCAGCTTGGAATCGGATTTCTACGAGCAGTACTTC,CASSLESDFYEQYF
TRBJ2-6,once,-,TRBV3-1,14,TGTGTCAGCAGCCAGGGAGCTGGGGCCAACGTCCTGACTTTC,CVSSQGAGANVLTF
TRBJ1-5,-,-,TRBV20-1,11,TGCAGTGCTACTAACAATCAGCCCCAGCATTTT,CSATNNQPQHF
TRBJ2-1,many,TRBD2,TRBV10-3,19,TGTGCCATCTCGCGACTAGCAGCCGCCAAGGTACGCTCCTACAATGAGCAGTTCTTC,CAISRLAAAKVRSYNEQFF
TRBJ2-1,-,-,TRBV3-1,15,TGTGCCAGCTCCACCACCCAGGTAACCTACAATGAGCAGTTCTTC,CASSTTQVTYNEQFF
TRBJ2-1,-,-,TRBV20-1,13,TGCAGTGCTAGAGAGAGGGCGGGAAGTGAGCAGTTCTTC,CSARERAGSEQFF
TRBJ2-3,many,-,TRBV28,17,TGTGCCAGCAGTTTATTTGCGATTACCACTAGCACAGATACGCAGTATTTT,CASSLFAITTSTDTQYF
TRBJ1-1,few,-,TRBV7-9,15,TGTGCCAGCAGCTTAGACGGCCTTCGAGACACTGAAGCTTTCTTT,CASSLDGLRDTEAFF
TRBJ1-1,few,TRBD1,TRBV6-5,12,TGTGCCAGCCGGTCAGGGGGAACTGAAGCTTTCTTT,CASRSGGTEAFF
TRBJ2-1,-,TRBD2,TRBV28,14,TGTGCCAGCAGCGGGACTAGCGGGGTTGATGAGCAGTTCTTC,CASSGTSGVDEQFF
TRBJ1-4,-,TRBD1,TRBV12-3/TRBV12-4,15,TGTGCCAGCAGTTCCACGCAGGGGGCCTGGGAAAAACTGTTTTTT,CASSSTQGAWEKLFF
TRBJ2-5,-,-,TRBV5-4,14,TGTGCCAGCAGCTTGGACAGGTACCAAGAGACCCAGTACTTC,CASSLDRYQETQYF
TRBJ2-3,many,-,TRBV28,14,TGTGCCAGCAGGCGGGACAGAAGCACAGATACGCAGTATTTT,CASRRDRSTDTQYF
TRBJ1-4,-,TRBD1,TRBV2,14,TGTGCCAGCCAGGGGGTGTCCAATGGGGAAAAACTGTTTTTT,CASQGVSNGEKLFF
TRBJ2-2,few,-,TRBV7-2,14,TGTGCCAGCAGCTTAGTTGGCGGAGCCGGGGAGCTGTTTTTT,CASSLVGGAGELFF
TRBJ2-3,many,-,TRBV7-9,16,TGTGCCAGCAGCGCCCGCGGTGGCCGAACGACAGATACGCAGTATTTT,CASSARGGRTTDTQYF
TRBJ2-6,many,-,TRBV7-7,20,TGTGCTAGCAGCCCCAAACAGGGCCGGGAGTTGAGCTCTGGGGCCAACGTCCTGACTTTC,CASSPKQGRELSSGANVLTF
TRBJ2-6,few,-,TRBV29-1,14,TGCAGCGTTGAGACAAAGGCCGGGGCCAACGTCCTGACTTTC,CSVETKAGANVLTF
TRBJ2-7,many,-,TRBV28,14,TGTGCCAGCAGTCCCGGAGGGGGTCTCTACGAGCAGTACTTC,CASSPGGGLYEQYF
TRBJ2-3,-,TRBD1,TRBV7-3,14,TGTGCCAGCAGCTCTCGACAGGGGGGAGATACGCAGTATTTT,CASSSRQGGDTQYF
TRBJ1-6,few,-,TRBV2,16,TGTGCCAGCAGTGGGTCACCGGGAATAGGCGGTTCACCCCTCCACTTT,CASSGSPGIGGSPLHF
TRBJ2-2,-,-,TRBV10-3,15,TGTGCCATCAGTGTTGGGACACAGAACACCGGGGAGCTGTTTTTT,CAISVGTQNTGELFF
TRBJ2-3,few,-,TRBV6-5,17,TGTGCCAGCAGCCCCCCCGGGCCTCTAGGGAGCACAGATACGCAGTATTTT,CASSPPGPLGSTDTQYF
TRBJ1-1,-,-,TRBV28,11,TGTGCCAGCACCCTAAGGGATGAAGCTTTCTTT,CASTLRDEAFF
TRBJ1-5,many,-,TRBV3-1,13,TGTGCCAGCAGCCAAGATTTGGTTCAGCCCCAGCATTTT,CASSQDLVQPQHF
TRBJ1-1,many,TRBD1,TRBV29-1,13,TGCAGCGTAACAAACAGGGGGAACACTGAAGCTTTCTTT,CSVTNRGNTEAFF
TRBJ1-1,few,-,TRBV21-1,15,TGTGCCAGCACCCAAGGCGGAGGAAGCCAAGGAAATCTCATCTTT,CASTQGGGSQGNLIF
TRBJ2-1,many,-,TRBV11-3,14,TGTGCCAGCAGCTTCGGGACTCCGAGGAATGAGCAGTTCTTC,CASSFGTPRNEQFF
TRBJ2-1,many,-,TRBV14,17,TGTGCCAGCAGCCAAGATCGTCGGCTAGCGCATTACAATGAGCAGTTCTTC,CASSQDRRLAHYNEQFF
TRBJ1-2,-,-,TRBV5-6,13,TGTGCCAGCAGCTTGAAGACAGACGATGGCTACACCTTC,CASSLKTDDGYTF
TRBJ1-5,once,-,TRBV6-5,15,TGTGCCAGCAGAACGGGAGCCACTGGCAATCAGCCCCAGCATTTT,CASRTGATGNQPQHF
TRBJ2-1,few,-,TRBV5-6,13,TGTGCCAGCAGGGCAGACAGGTACAATGAGCAGTTCTTC,CASRADRYNEQFF
TRBJ1-2,-,TRBD1,TRBV6-5,13,TGTGCCAGCAGTGCGGGACAGCCCTATGGCTACACCTTC,CASSAGQPYGYTF
TRBJ2-3,many,-,TRBV15,14,TGTGCCACCAGCGAGCTGTTGACGGCAGATACGCAGTATTTT,CATSELLTADTQYF
TRBJ2-3,few,-,TRBV2,11,TGTGCCAGCAGTGAACAGAATACGCAGTATTTT,CASSEQNTQYF
TRBJ2-1,-,-,TRBV15,14,TGTGCCACCGGCAGGGGCGGAAACTACAATGAGCAGTTCTTC,CATGRGGNYNEQFF
TRBJ2-1,few,-,TRBV20-1,15,TGCAGTGCTAGAAGTTTGGACAGTTCCTACAATGAGCAGTTCTTC,CSARSLDSSYNEQFF
TRBJ2-7,few,-,TRBV7-9,17,TGTGCCAGCAGCTTAGGTGGAGGGGGCGGCGATTTCCACGAGCAGTACTTC,CASSLGGGGGDFHEQYF
TRBJ2-1,-,-,TRBV6-6,12,TGTGCCAGCAAGGACACAAGGGGTGAGCAGTTCTTC,CASKDTRGEQFF
TRBJ2-1,many,TRBD2,TRBV13,15,TGTGCCAGCAGCTCAACTAGCGGAGGCTACAATGAGCAGTTCTTC,CASSSTSGGYNEQFF
TRBJ1-5,many,TRBD1,TRBV18,13,TGTGCCAGCGGACAGGGAGGCGATCAGCCCCAGCATTTT,CASGQGGDQPQHF
TRBJ2-1,-,-,TRBV7-2,16,TGTGCCAGCAGCTCGAGGGGTGGGAGCTCCTACAATGAGCAGTTCTTC,CASSSRGGSSYNEQFF
TRBJ2-1,many,TRBD2,TRBV11-3,17,TGTGCCAGCAGCTTAGATATCGGGACTAGCGGTATCTATGAGCAGTTCTTC,CASSLDIGTSGIYEQFF
TRBJ1-3,-,-,TRBV18,13,TGTGCCAGCTCACCGGATGAGGGAAACACCATATATTTT,CASSPDEGNTIYF